A single sample is the source of the 25 T cell receptor beta chains below, sequenced in a study of blood T cell repertoires in COVID-19. TCRdb keeps only in-frame clones here, not all; method: immunoSEQ multiplex PCR. The repertoire has about 150,000 clones, over 75% of them found once; the top ten carry over 9.5%. The source material was peripheral blood. These receptors were collected from a man aged 55-75 years with active or convalescent COVID-19.

The V and J genes are TRBV6-2 or TRBV6-3 and TRBJ1-5; tentative D call: TRBD1 (6 bases). This CDR3 is built from 15 residues. The V end was cut by 4 bases, the J end by 4 bases, with 14 bases between. The germline V gene encodes CDR1 MNHEY and CDR2 SVGEGT. CDR3 loop: CASSFTGSGNQPQHF. The CDR3 DNA reads as TGTGCCAGCAGTTTCACAGGGAGTGGGAATCAGCCCCAGCATTTT.

Concerning this clone itself: Other DNA sequences in this specimen translate into the identical CDR3. The rearrangement links TRBV6-1 to TRBJ1-5; D gene ambiguous. Germline values: CDR1 MNHNS, CDR2 SASEGT. Trimming took off 4 bases at V and 6 bases at J, with 22 bases between the two ends. This CDR3 is built from 17 residues. The CDR3 DNA follows: TGTGCCAGCAGTGTTATGGGAAGGCGGGGAGAAGGTCAGCCCCAGCATTTT. Its protein product is CASSVMGRRGEGQPQHF.

V usage is TRBV19 and J usage is TRBJ2-1; possible D gene TRBD2, 6 bases. With 10 bases removed from V and 4 bases from J, the gap between germline ends came to 20 bases. The CDR3 is 15 amino acids. Germline assignment: CDR1 LNHDA and CDR2 SQIVND (reference sequence). CDR3 DNA sequence: TGTGCCACCTCCCCACGCGCTAGCGCGTACAATGAGCAGTTCTTC. Protein product: CATSPRASAYNEQFF.

The V call is TRBV9, the J call TRBJ1-3, with D perhaps TRBD1 (6 bases). V dropped 4 bases and J dropped 2 bases, with 25 bases sitting between them. Germline V gene data show CDR1 as SGDLS and CDR2 as YYNGEE. The CDR3 sequence is 19 residues long. Written as DNA, the CDR3 is TGTGCCAGCAGCCTAGGGCCAGGGGAGTTTTTTAGCCCTGGAAACACCATATATTTT. It is translated as CASSLGPGEFFSPGNTIYF.

This rearrangement joins TRBV6-1 to TRBJ2-4; 7 positions match TRBD1. The length of the CDR3 is 15 residues. CDR1 and CDR2 from the germline V gene are MNHNS and SASEGT. The V gene end was trimmed by 2 bases and the J gene end by 4 bases; junction bases not matched to a gene: 5. The CDR3 nucleotides are TGTGCCAGCAGTGAATTAAGGGACAGAAAAAACATTCAGTACTTC. Protein sequence: CASSELRDRKNIQYF.

The chain has TRBV4-3 and TRBJ1-2; 9 nucleotides match TRBD1. The CDR3 consists of 16 residues. Germline CDR1 and CDR2: LGHNA and YSLEER. Trimming took 1 base from V and 6 from J; bases not matched to a gene: 9. The CDR3 DNA follows: TGCGCCAGCAGCCAAGGTTCGACAGGGGGTAAGGATGGCTACACCTTC. This codes for CASSQGSTGGKDGYTF.

This clone was observed a single time. V and J are TRBV7-9 and TRBJ1-6, with TRBD1 identical over 7 bases. Trimming at V came to 1 base and at J to 9 bases, leaving 6 bases not matched to a gene. Per germline, CDR1 SEHNR and CDR2 FQNEAQ (reference sequence). This CDR3 contains 15 residues. CDR3 in amino acids: CASSLVSGGASPLHF. The CDR3 nucleotides are TGTGCCAGCAGCTTAGTCTCAGGGGGAGCTTCACCCCTCCACTTT.

The CDR3 spells CASSEGGLAGGSETQYF. CDR3 in DNA: TGTGCCAGCAGTGAAGGGGGACTAGCGGGAGGATCGGAGACCCAGTACTTC. The V and J genes are TRBV6-1 and TRBJ2-5; 15 bases are shared with TRBD2. Germline V gene data show CDR1 as MNHNS and CDR2 as SASEGT. V lost 1 base, J lost 5 bases, and 5 bases stayed unmatched. This CDR3 spans 17 amino acids.

The V gene is TRBV6-1, the J gene TRBJ2-7; the match to TRBD1 covers 11 bases. The trim removed 6 bases at V and 2 bases at J, leaving 3 bases unmatched. The CDR3 consists of 14 residues. The germline CDR1 and CDR2 sequences are MNHNS and SASEGT. CDR3 bases: TGTGCCAGCAGACCGGGACAGGGGGCCTACGAGCAGTACTTC. Residues: CASRPGQGAYEQYF.

This chain links TRBV7-9 with TRBJ1-4, with D possibly being TRBD1 (5 bases). Germline CDR1 and CDR2: SEHNR and FQNEAQ (reference sequence). The CDR3 is 15 amino acids. Trimming took off 5 bases at V and 4 bases at J, with 14 bases between the two ends. The CDR3 DNA follows: TGTGCCAGCAGCGCGGACATAGGGGTTAATGAAAAACTGTTTTTT. Translation gives CASSADIGVNEKLFF.

The chain employs TRBV2 and TRBJ2-7; 7 nucleotides agree with TRBD2. The germline gives CDR1 SNHLY, CDR2 FYNNEI. V shed 8 bases, J shed 5 bases, and the junction held 6 bases outside the gene matches. The CDR3 is 12 residues long. In DNA, the CDR3 is TGTGCCAGCGTCGGGGGGTTTGACGAGCAGTACTTC. This sequence encodes CASVGGFDEQYF.

This clone was seen a single time. The J gene is TRBJ2-5, the V gene TRBV5-4; the match to TRBD1 covers 8 bases. V lost 0 bases to trimming and J lost 2 bases; unmatched junction nucleotides: 6. The germline CDR1 and CDR2 sequences are SGHNT and YYREEE (reference sequence). The CDR3 sequence is 16 residues long. The CDR3 nucleotides read TGTGCCAGCAGCTTGGGATATGGGACAGGACAAGAGACCCAGTACTTC. Encoded protein: CASSLGYGTGQETQYF.

The CDR3 is CASRRQGAGETQYF. DNA of the CDR3: TGTGCCAGCAGGCGACAGGGGGCGGGAGAGACCCAGTACTTC. The chain combines TRBV11-2 with TRBJ2-5; 10 bases line up with TRBD1. The CDR3 is made up of 14 amino acids. V lost 6 bases, J lost 4 bases, and 5 bases stayed unmatched. Germline V lookup: CDR1 SGHAT, CDR2 FQNNGV.

The V call is TRBV27, the J call TRBJ2-2; 8 nucleotides align to TRBD1. This CDR3 is built from 14 residues. Per germline, CDR1 MNHEY and CDR2 SMNVEV (reference sequence). V lost 8 bases to trimming and J lost 1 base; unmatched junction nucleotides: 3. This chain's CDR3 is CASLDRGNTGELFF. The CDR3 DNA is TGTGCCAGCCTCGACAGGGGGAACACCGGGGAGCTGTTTTTT.

This clone was recorded a few times. The chain has TRBV10-1 and TRBJ2-5; a possible D gene is TRBD1 (6 bases). Trimming stripped 5 bases from V and 0 bases from J, with 19 bases between. From germline, CDR1 is WNHNN and CDR2 SYGVQD (reference sequence). CDR3 length equals 17 residues. In DNA, the CDR3 is TGCGCCAGCAGTCCTTTGGGGGCAGGGGTTCACCAAGAGACCCAGTACTTC. Its protein product is CASSPLGAGVHQETQYF.

The chain carries TRBV29-1 and TRBJ2-7; maybe TRBD1 (6 bases). Trimming shortened V by 8 bases and J by 5 bases, and 19 bases separated the two germline ends. Germline CDR1 and CDR2: SQVTM and ANQGSEA. There are 13 residues in the CDR3. The CDR3 loop is CSTPWGPSDEQYF. Written as DNA, the CDR3 is TGCAGCACCCCGTGGGGGCCCTCGGACGAGCAGTACTTC.

The CDR3 reads CASMGQTNIQYF. CDR3 sequence (DNA): TGTGCCAGCATGGGACAGACAAACATTCAGTACTTC. The V gene is TRBV6-5, the J gene TRBJ2-4, with 7 bases matching TRBD1. The CDR3 has 12 residues. CDR1 MNHEY and CDR2 SVGAGI come from the germline V gene. V lost 7 bases to trimming and J lost 6 bases; unmatched junction nucleotides: 3.

This rearrangement joins TRBV28 to TRBJ1-5; weak D call: TRBD1 (5 bases). Germline-derived CDR1 and CDR2 are MDHEN and SYDVKM. V was clipped by 6 bases and J by 4 bases, with 19 bases between them. This CDR3 is 16 amino acids long. The CDR3 region is CASRKRRQGKNQPQHF. DNA for the CDR3: TGTGCCAGCAGAAAAAGGCGCCAGGGCAAGAATCAGCCCCAGCATTTT.

The chain employs TRBV7-2 and TRBJ2-1; 7 nucleotides match TRBD2. The CDR3 covers 13 residues. Germline CDR1 reads SGHTA; CDR2 reads FQGNSA. Trimming cost V 6 bases and J 3 bases; bases outside gene matches: 2. CDR3 in amino acids: CASSSGGYNEQFF. DNA for the CDR3: TGTGCCAGCAGTTCGGGAGGCTACAATGAGCAGTTCTTC.

This clone appeared a single time. The rearrangement uses TRBV19 and TRBJ2-5, with D possibly matching TRBD2 (6 bases). The CDR3 covers 14 residues. Trimming removed 3 bases from V and 4 bases from J, with 12 bases in between. In germline, CDR1 is LNHDA, CDR2 SQIVND (reference sequence). As DNA, the CDR3 is TGTGCCAGTAGTATTGGGGGGACTCCAGAGACCCAGTACTTC. Encoded protein: CASSIGGTPETQYF.

This clone was seen a single time. V usage is TRBV27 and J usage is TRBJ1-3; no reliable D call. Germline values: CDR1 MNHEY, CDR2 SMNVEV (reference sequence). V was trimmed by 5 bases and J by 0 bases, leaving 20 bases between them. The CDR3 extends over 18 amino acids. The CDR3 DNA is TGTGCCAGCAGTCCCCACTCCCGGACTTTGAGCTCTGGAAACACCATATATTTT. Translating gives CASSPHSRTLSSGNTIYF.

J is TRBJ2-2 and V is TRBV12-3 or TRBV12-4; no reliable D call. Trimming removed 6 bases at V and 6 bases at J, with 8 bases between. This CDR3 is 12 amino acids long. CDR3 in amino acids: CASRFSPGELFF. In nucleotides, the CDR3 is TGTGCCAGCAGGTTTAGCCCCGGGGAGCTGTTTTTT.

The chain is built from TRBV19 and TRBJ2-5, with TRBD2 as a possible D gene (8 bases). CDR3 length equals 15 residues. Germline V gene sequence: CDR1 LNHDA, CDR2 SQIVND (reference sequence). The germline V and J ends were trimmed by 5 bases and 2 bases, with 15 bases remaining between them. The CDR3 reads CASSGLAGGQETQYF. The CDR3 DNA is TGTGCCAGTAGTGGACTAGCAGGGGGACAAGAGACCCAGTACTTC.

CDR3 loop: CASSPNRARGEKLFF. The DNA of the CDR3 is TGTGCCAGCAGTCCAAACCGGGCCCGGGGAGAAAAACTGTTTTTT. The J gene is TRBJ1-4, the V gene TRBV6-5; D gene ambiguous. Per the germline V gene, CDR1 is MNHEY and CDR2 is SVGAGI. Trimming pared 5 bases from V and 8 bases from J, leaving 18 bases between. The CDR3 spans 15 residues.

In DNA, the CDR3 is TGCGCCAGCAGCCCTCAGGGACAGGGGAGCTATGGCTACACCTTC. This sequence encodes CASSPQGQGSYGYTF. The chain has TRBV5-1 and TRBJ1-2, with 10 positions matching TRBD1. Germline-derived CDR1 and CDR2 are SGHRS and YFSETQ. The CDR3 sequence is 15 residues long. J gave up 4 bases and V 4 bases, and 7 bases lay outside the gene matches.